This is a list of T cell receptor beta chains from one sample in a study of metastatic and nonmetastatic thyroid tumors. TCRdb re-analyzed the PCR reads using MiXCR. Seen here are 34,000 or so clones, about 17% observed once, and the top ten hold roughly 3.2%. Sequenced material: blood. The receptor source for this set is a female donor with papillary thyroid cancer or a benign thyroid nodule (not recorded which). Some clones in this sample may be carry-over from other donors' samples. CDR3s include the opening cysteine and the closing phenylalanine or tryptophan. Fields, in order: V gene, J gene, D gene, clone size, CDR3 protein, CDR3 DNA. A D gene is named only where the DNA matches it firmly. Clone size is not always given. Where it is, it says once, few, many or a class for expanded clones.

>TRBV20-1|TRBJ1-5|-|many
CSARDRHPNQPQHF
TGCAGTGCTAGAGACCGCCACCCCAATCAGCCCCAGCATTTT
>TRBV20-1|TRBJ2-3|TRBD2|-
CSAPGGLAGEDTQYF
TGCAGTGCCCCCGGGGGGCTAGCGGGAGAAGATACGCAGTATTTT
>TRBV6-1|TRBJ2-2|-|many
CASSNRGWQGGGELFF
TGTGCCAGCAGCAACCGAGGATGGCAGGGTGGCGGGGAGCTGTTTTTT
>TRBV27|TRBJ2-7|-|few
CASSLSGLGTEQYF
TGTGCCAGCAGTTTATCAGGTCTAGGGACCGAGCAGTACTTC
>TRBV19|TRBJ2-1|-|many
CASSIGTRRFF
TGTGCCAGTAGTATCGGGACTCGTCGGTTCTTC
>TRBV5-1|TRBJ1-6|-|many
CASSWGPPNSPLHF
TGCGCCAGCAGCTGGGGGCCGCCAAATTCACCCCTCCACTTT
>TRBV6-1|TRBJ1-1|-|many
CASSSQENTEAFF
TGTGCCAGCAGTTCACAAGAGAACACTGAAGCTTTCTTT
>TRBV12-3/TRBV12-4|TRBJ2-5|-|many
CASSLTTTQYF
TGCGCCAGCAGTCTGACTACTACCCAGTACTTC
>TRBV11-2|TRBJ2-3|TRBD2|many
CASSARGTSGDTQYF
TGTGCCAGCAGCGCCCGCGGGACTAGTGGGGATACGCAGTATTTT
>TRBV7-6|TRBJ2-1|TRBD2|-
CASTLGLPSGNNEQFF
TGTGCCAGCACCCTCGGACTGCCTAGCGGAAACAATGAGCAGTTCTTC
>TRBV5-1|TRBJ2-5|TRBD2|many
CASSSTGSTSGLLTTQYF
TGCGCCAGCAGCTCGACAGGGTCGACTAGCGGTTTACTGACGACCCAGTACTTC
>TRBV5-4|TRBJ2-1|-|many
CASTLRGEQFF
TGTGCCAGCACCTTACGGGGTGAGCAGTTCTTC
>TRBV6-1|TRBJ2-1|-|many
CASSAGGPSDEQFF
TGTGCCAGCAGTGCCGGGGGGCCATCCGATGAGCAGTTCTTC